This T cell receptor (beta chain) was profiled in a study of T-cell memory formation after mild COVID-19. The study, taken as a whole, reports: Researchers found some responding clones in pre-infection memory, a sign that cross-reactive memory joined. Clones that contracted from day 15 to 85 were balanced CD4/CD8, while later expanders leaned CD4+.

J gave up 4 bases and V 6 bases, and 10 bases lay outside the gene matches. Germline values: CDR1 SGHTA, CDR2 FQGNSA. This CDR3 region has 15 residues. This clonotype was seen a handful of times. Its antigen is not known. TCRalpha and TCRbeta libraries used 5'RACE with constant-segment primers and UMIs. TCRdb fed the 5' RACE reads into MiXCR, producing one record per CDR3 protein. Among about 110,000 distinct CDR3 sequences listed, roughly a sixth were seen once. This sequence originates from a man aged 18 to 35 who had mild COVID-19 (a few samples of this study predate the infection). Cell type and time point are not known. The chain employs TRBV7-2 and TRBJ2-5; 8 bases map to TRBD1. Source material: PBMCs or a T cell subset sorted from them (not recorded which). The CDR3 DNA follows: TGTGCCAGCAGGCGGGCGACAGGGGATCTAGAGACCCAGTACTTC. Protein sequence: CASRRATGDLETQYF.